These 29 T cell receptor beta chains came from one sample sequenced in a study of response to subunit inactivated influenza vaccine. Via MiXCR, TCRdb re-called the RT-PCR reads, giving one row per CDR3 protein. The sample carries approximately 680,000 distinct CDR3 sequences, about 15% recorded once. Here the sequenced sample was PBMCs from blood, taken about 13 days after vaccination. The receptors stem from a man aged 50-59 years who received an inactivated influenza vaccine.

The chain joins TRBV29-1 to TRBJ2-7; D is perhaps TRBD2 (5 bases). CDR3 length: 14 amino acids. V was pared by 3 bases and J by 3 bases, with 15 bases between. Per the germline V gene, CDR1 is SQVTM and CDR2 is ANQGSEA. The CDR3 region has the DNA TGCAGCGTTGACGAGTTAGGGAGCGGCTACGAGCAGTACTTC. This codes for CSVDELGSGYEQYF.

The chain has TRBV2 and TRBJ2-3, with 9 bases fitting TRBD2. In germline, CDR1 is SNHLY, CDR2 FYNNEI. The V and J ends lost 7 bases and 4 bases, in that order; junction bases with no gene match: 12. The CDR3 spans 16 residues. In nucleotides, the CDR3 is TGTGCCAGCAAAGCAATAGCGGGAGTCTTGGCAGATACGCAGTATTTT. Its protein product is CASKAIAGVLADTQYF.

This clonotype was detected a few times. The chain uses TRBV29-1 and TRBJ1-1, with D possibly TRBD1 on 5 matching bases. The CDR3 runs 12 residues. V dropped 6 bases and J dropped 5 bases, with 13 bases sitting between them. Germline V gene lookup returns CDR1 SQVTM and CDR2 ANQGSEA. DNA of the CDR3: TGCAGCGTCCGCACTGGGGGAACTGAAGCTTTCTTT. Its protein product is CSVRTGGTEAFF. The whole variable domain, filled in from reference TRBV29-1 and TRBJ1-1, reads SAVISQKPSRDICQRGTSLTIQCQVDSQVTMMFWYRQQPGQSLTLIATANQGSEATYESGFVIDKFPISRPNLTFSTLTVSNMSPEDSSIYLCSVRTGGTEAFFGQGTRLTVV.

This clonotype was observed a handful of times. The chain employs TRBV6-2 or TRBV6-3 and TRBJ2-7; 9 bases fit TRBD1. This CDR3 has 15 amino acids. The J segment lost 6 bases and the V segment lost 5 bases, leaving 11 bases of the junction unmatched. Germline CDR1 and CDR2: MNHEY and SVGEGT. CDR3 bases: TGTGCCAGCAGTGACGGGGGACAGGGATCGGGCGAGCAGTACTTC. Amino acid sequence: CASSDGGQGSGEQYF.

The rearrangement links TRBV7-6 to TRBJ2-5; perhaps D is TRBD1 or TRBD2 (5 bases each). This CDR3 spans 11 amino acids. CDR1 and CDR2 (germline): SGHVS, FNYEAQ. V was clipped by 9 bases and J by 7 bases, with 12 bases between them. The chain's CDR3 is CASGARGTQYF. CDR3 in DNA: TGTGCCAGTGGGGCGAGGGGGACCCAGTACTTC.

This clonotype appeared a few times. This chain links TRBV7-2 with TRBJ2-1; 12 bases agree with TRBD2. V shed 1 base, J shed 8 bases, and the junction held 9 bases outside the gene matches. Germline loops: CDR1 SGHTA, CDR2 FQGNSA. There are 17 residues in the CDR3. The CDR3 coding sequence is TGTGCCAGCAGCTTAGGGCCTAGCGGGAGGGGAGTCCATGAGCAGTTCTTC. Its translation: CASSLGPSGRGVHEQFF.

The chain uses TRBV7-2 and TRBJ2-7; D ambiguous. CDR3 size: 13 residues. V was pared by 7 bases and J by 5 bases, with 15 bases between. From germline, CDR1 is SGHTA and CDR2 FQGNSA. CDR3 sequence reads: CASTAYTSNEQYF. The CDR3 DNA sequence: TGTGCCAGCACCGCCTACACCTCTAACGAGCAGTACTTC.

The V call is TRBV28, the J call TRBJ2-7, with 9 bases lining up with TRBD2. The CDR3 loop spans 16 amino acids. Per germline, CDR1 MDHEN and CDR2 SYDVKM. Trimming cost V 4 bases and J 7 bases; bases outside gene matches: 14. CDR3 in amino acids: CASSSHTSGWRLEQYF. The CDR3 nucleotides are TGTGCCAGCAGTTCCCATACTAGCGGGTGGAGGCTTGAGCAGTACTTC.

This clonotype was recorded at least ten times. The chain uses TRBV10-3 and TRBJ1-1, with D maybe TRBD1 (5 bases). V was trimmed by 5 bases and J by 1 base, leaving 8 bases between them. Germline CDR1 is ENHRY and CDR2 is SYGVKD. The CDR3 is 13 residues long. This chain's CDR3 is CAISTTGNTEAFF. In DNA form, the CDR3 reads TGTGCCATCAGTACAACAGGGAACACTGAAGCTTTCTTT.

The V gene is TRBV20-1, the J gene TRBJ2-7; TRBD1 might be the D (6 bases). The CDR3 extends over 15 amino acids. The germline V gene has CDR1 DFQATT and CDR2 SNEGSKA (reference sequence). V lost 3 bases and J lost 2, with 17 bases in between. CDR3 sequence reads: CSASLSRGGPYEQYF. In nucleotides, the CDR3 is TGCAGTGCTAGTCTATCCAGGGGTGGACCCTACGAGCAGTACTTC.

CDR3 nucleotides: TGTGCCAGCAGCTTAGCCACTAGCGGCTACACAGATACGCAGTATTTT. Translated, it gives CASSLATSGYTDTQYF. This rearrangement joins TRBV5-6 to TRBJ2-3; 8 bases are a match to TRBD2. The CDR3 is 16 amino acids. Germline V gives CDR1 SGHDT, CDR2 YYEEEE. V gave up 2 bases and J gave up 2 bases; unmatched junction bases: 7.

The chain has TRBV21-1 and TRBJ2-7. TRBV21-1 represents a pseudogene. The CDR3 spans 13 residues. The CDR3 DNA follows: TGTGCCAGCAGACTTTGTAGCTCCTACGAGCAGTACTTC. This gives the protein CASRLCSSYEQYF.

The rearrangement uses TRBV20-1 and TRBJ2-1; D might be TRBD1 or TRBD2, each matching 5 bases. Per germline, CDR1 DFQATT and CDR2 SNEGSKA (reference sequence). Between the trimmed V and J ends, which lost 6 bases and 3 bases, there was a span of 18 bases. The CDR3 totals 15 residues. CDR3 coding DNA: TGCAGTGCAGATCTTAGGGGACGCATCTACAATGAGCAGTTCTTC. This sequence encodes CSADLRGRIYNEQFF.

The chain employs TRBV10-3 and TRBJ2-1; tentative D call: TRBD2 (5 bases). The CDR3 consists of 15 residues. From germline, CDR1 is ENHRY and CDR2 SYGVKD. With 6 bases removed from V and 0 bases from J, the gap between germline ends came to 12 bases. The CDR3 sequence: CAIRFGVSSYNEQFF. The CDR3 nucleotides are TGTGCCATCAGGTTCGGGGTGAGCTCCTACAATGAGCAGTTCTTC.

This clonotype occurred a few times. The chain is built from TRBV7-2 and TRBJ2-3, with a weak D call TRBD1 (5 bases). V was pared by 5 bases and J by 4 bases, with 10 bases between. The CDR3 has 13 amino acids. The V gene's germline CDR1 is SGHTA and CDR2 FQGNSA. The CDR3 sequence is CASSPWGADTQYF. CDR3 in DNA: TGTGCCAGCAGCCCATGGGGCGCAGATACGCAGTATTTT.

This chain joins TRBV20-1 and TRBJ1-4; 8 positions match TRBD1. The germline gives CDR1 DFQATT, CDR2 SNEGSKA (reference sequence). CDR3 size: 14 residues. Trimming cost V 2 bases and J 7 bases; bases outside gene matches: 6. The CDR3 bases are TGCAGTGCTAGAAACCCTGGGACAGGTGAAAAACTGTTTTTT. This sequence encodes CSARNPGTGEKLFF.

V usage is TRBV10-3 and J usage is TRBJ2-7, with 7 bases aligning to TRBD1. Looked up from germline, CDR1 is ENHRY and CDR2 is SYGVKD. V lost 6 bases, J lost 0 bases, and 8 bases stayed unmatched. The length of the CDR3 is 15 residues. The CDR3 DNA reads TGTGCCATCAGCGCCGGGACAGAGGTCTCCTACGAGCAGTACTTC. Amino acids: CAISAGTEVSYEQYF.

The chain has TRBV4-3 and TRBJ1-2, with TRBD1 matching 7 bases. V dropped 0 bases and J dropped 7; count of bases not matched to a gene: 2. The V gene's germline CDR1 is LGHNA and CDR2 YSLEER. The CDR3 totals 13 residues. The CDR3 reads CASSQDRGTGYTF. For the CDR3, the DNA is TGCGCCAGCAGCCAAGACAGGGGGACTGGCTACACCTTC.

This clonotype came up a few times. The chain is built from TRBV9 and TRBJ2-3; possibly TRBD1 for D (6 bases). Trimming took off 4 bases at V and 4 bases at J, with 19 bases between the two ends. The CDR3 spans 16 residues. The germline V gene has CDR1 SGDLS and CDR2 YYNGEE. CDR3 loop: CASSPPARGYSDTQYF. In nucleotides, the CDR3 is TGTGCCAGCAGCCCCCCGGCCAGGGGATATTCAGATACGCAGTATTTT.

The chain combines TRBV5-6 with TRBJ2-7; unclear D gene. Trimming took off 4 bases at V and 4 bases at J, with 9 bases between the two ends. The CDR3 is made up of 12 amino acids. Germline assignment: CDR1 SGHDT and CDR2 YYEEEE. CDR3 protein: CASSMQRYEQYF. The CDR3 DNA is TGTGCCAGCAGCATGCAGAGATACGAGCAGTACTTC.

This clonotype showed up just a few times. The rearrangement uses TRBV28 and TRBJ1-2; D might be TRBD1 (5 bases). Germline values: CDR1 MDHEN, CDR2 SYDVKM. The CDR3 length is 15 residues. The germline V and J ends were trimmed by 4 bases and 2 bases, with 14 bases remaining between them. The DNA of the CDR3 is TGTGCCAGCAGTTCTAGCTGGACAACGAACTATGGCTACACCTTC. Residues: CASSSSWTTNYGYTF.

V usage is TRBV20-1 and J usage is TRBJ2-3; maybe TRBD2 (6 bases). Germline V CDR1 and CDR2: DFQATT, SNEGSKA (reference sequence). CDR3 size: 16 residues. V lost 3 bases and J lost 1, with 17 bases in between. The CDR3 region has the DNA TGCAGTGCTAGTGGGACTGCCGCGTGGCGCACAGATACGCAGTATTTT. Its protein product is CSASGTAAWRTDTQYF.

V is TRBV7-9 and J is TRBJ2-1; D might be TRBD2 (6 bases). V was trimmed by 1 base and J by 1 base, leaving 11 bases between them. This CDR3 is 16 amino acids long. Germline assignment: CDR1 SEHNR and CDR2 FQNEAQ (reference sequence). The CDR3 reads CASSLGGGKSYNEQFF. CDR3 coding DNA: TGTGCCAGCAGCTTAGGGGGCGGGAAATCCTACAATGAGCAGTTCTTC.

The CDR3 region is CASTPWVAQETQYF. The CDR3 nucleotides are TGTGCCAGCACCCCGTGGGTTGCCCAAGAGACCCAGTACTTC. The chain combines TRBV7-9 with TRBJ2-5; D unclear. Trimming cost V 7 bases and J 1 base, with 13 bases left between them. Per germline, CDR1 SEHNR and CDR2 FQNEAQ (reference sequence). The CDR3 contains 14 residues.

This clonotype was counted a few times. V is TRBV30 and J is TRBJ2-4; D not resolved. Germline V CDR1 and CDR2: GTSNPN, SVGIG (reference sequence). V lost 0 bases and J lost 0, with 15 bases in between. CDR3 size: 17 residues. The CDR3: CAWSVGWSALAKNIQYF. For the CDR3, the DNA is TGTGCCTGGAGTGTAGGGTGGTCAGCCCTAGCCAAAAACATTCAGTACTTC.

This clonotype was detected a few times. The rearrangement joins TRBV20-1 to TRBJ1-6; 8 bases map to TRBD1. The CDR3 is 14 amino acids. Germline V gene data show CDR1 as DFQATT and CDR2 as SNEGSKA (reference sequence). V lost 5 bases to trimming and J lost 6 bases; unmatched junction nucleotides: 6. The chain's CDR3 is CSARRGRGNSPLHF. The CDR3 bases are TGCAGTGCTCGCAGGGGGCGCGGTAATTCACCCCTCCACTTT.

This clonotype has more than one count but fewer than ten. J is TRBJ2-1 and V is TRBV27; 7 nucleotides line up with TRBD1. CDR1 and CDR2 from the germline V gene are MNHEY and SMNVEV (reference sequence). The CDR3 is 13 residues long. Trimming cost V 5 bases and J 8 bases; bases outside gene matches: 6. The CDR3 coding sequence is TGTGCCAGCAGTATCGTTACAGGGGATGAGCAGTTCTTC. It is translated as CASSIVTGDEQFF.

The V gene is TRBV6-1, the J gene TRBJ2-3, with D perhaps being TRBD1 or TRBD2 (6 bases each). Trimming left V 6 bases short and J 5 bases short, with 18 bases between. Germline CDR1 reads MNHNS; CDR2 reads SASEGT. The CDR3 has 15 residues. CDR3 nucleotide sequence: TGTGCCAGCAGAGGCGCGGGACATGGGGAAGATACGCAGTATTTT. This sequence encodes CASRGAGHGEDTQYF.

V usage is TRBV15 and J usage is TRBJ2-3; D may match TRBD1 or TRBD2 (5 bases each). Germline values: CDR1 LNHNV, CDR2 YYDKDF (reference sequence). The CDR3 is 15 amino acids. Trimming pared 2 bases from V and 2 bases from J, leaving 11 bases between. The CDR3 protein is CATSRTWGTTDTQYF. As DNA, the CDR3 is TGTGCCACCAGCAGAACTTGGGGGACCACAGATACGCAGTATTTT.